These 3 T cell receptor beta chains came from one sample sequenced in a study of vaccination and CD4 T cells after COVID-19. The Oncomine TCR Beta short-read assay sequenced DNA from cultured CD4+ T cells. MiXCR, applied by TCRdb to the PCR reads, yields one record per CDR3 protein. The profile shows tens of thousands of distinct CDR3 sequences, around two fifths of them singletons. These receptors have no identified antigens. Time point in this sample: late sampling 161 to 241 days after vaccination in three convalescent patients. Noted treatment: approximately 10-day PBMC culture with coronavirus spike peptide pools or control peptides (ViraFEST assay). The material sequenced was CD4+ T cells from blood, cultured in vitro, taken about 7 months after SARS-CoV-2 vaccination. Receptors were obtained from a human donor who had recovered from COVID-19.

A note on this clonotype: The junction does not match germline at one end; this may be a read error. J is TRBJ2-5 and V is TRBV5-3; D is unclear. TRBV5-3 is an ORF; its function is uncertain. The CDR3 extends over 9 amino acids. In DNA, the CDR3 is TGTGTCGACCAAGAGACCCAGCACTTC. It is translated as CVDQETQHF.

V usage is TRBV20-1 and J usage is TRBJ2-1; D tentatively fits TRBD1 or TRBD2 (5 bases each). The CDR3 has 15 amino acids. V gave up 6 bases and J gave up 5 bases, with 20 bases separating them. Per the germline V gene, CDR1 is DFQATT and CDR2 is SNEGSKA (reference sequence). CDR3 DNA: TGCAGTGCGGGACCCGGGACCGGTGCTGACAATGAGCAGTTCTTC. Translated, it gives CSAGPGTGADNEQFF.

The chain has TRBV6-2 or TRBV6-3 and TRBJ2-5, with TRBD2 identical over 8 bases. The CDR3 contains 15 residues. The germline V gene has CDR1 MNHEY and CDR2 SVGEGT. The trim removed 5 bases at V and 5 bases at J, leaving 10 bases unmatched. The CDR3 DNA reads TGTGCCAGCAGTCCCGGCCGACTAGCGTGGGAGACCCAGTACTTC. Its protein is CASSPGRLAWETQYF.